The sequence of this T cell receptor (beta chain) was determined in a study of cytomegalovirus exposure and HLA in healthy donors. Study details: Roughly four fifths of approximately 400 genotyped donors fell in the Caucasian-associated ancestry cluster. Study-wide findings and caveats: The likely explanation for a cluster of highly shared sequence variants was sequencing artifact. Using a false discovery rate of 0.05, a later analysis showed that fewer than 20,000 TCR beta sequences were associated with HLA alleles.

The sample holds a few counts of this clone. The target antigen is unknown. The trim removed 3 bases at V and 8 bases at J, leaving 1 base unmatched. Germline V gene data show CDR1 as SGHNT and CDR2 as YENEEA. This CDR3 comprises 13 residues. With 60 Vbeta and 13 Jbeta primers, the PCR was carried out. The repertoire was sequenced with immunoSEQ multiplex PCR; TCRdb's copy has only in-frame clones and lacks some. This table holds under 200,000 clones, about three quarters found once. Input material: PBMCs. The rearrangement uses TRBV11-3 and TRBJ2-1, with 10 bases identical to TRBD1. This sequence originates from a man aged 45-60 years in good health and CMV-seropositive. CDR3: CASSFGQGDEQFF. For the CDR3, the DNA is TGTGCCAGCAGCTTCGGACAGGGGGATGAGCAGTTCTTC.